Each of the 18 T cell receptor beta chains below was sequenced from the same sample in a study of T cells in Graves' hyperthyroidism and ophthalmopathy. RNA transcripts provided the source from which TCR beta CDR3 regions were amplified. The primer set for the first-round RT-PCR of the TCR CDR3 was HTBI. Each CDR3 protein gets one entry after TCRdb re-called the multiplex PCR reads with MiXCR. The data hold approximately 520,000 distinct CDR3 sequences, with around a quarter observed a single time. Sequencing input: blood. These receptor sequences come from a woman in her twenties or thirties with Graves' ophthalmopathy.

This chain links TRBV9 with TRBJ1-5; D remains unclear. This CDR3 has 13 amino acids. The ends were cut back, 3 bases at V and 6 bases at J, with 10 bases in the middle. Germline CDR1 SGDLS, CDR2 YYNGEE. The CDR3 region is CASSAGGVQPQHF. DNA for the CDR3: TGTGCCAGCAGCGCAGGTGGGGTTCAGCCCCAGCATTTT.

The chain employs TRBV12-3 or TRBV12-4 and TRBJ2-2; 7 nucleotides line up with TRBD2. The CDR3 has 15 amino acids. V dropped 3 bases and J dropped 4; count of bases not matched to a gene: 5. The CDR3 DNA sequence: TGTGCCAGCAGTTTTGGCGGGAGAGGCACCGGGGAGCTGTTTTTT. Protein: CASSFGGRGTGELFF.

This clonotype showed up many times. V and J are TRBV7-2 and TRBJ1-2; TRBD1 might be the D (5 bases). V dropped 4 bases and J dropped 4 bases, with 13 bases sitting between them. CDR1 is SGHTA, CDR2 FQGNSA, per germline. This CDR3 has 14 amino acids. CDR3 nucleotides: TGTGCCAGCAGCTCATATGAGGGGTTCTATGGCTACACCTTC. Translated: CASSSYEGFYGYTF.

This clonotype occurred many times. The genes are TRBV28 and TRBJ1-5; 8 bases match TRBD1. The germline V gene has CDR1 MDHEN and CDR2 SYDVKM. This CDR3 has 14 amino acids. Trimming at V came to 8 bases and at J to 3 bases, leaving 6 bases not matched to a gene. The CDR3 sequence: CASSTGEDNQPQHF. CDR3 DNA: TGTGCCAGCTCGACAGGGGAGGACAATCAGCCCCAGCATTTT.

This chain joins TRBV29-1 and TRBJ1-1, with D perhaps TRBD1 (6 bases). The CDR3 runs 14 residues. The V end was cut by 7 bases, the J end by 0 bases, with 15 bases between. The germline V gene has CDR1 SQVTM and CDR2 ANQGSEA. The CDR3 here is CSERSGHLNTEAFF. The DNA for the CDR3 is TGCAGCGAGAGATCGGGACACCTGAACACTGAAGCTTTCTTT.

This clonotype was recorded a few times. This rearrangement joins TRBV19 to TRBJ1-2; D is uncertain. Trimming pared 6 bases from V and 8 bases from J, leaving 16 bases between. In germline, CDR1 is LNHDA, CDR2 SQIVND (reference sequence). The CDR3 has 13 amino acids. The CDR3 reads CASSRNLVIGYTF. The CDR3 DNA reads as TGTGCCAGTAGCAGAAATCTAGTAATCGGCTACACCTTC.

Turning to this clonotype: A read error is possible here, since a much larger clone lies one base away. V is TRBV7-9 and J is TRBJ1-1; a weak D match, TRBD1 (6 bases). This CDR3 has 14 residues. V was clipped by 10 bases and J by 0 bases, with 15 bases between them. Looked up from germline, CDR1 is SEHNR and CDR2 is FQNEAQ (reference sequence). The CDR3 region is CAMGGGLLNTEAFF. The CDR3 DNA follows: TGTGCCATGGGGGGGGGGCTCTTGAACACTGAAGCTTTCTTT.

This clonotype was recorded at least ten times. The rearrangement joins TRBV12-3 or TRBV12-4 to TRBJ2-7; tentatively, D is TRBD1 (5 bases). V was trimmed by 4 bases and J by 3 bases, leaving 16 bases between them. This CDR3 has 15 residues. CDR3 nucleotide sequence: TGTGCCAGCAGTTCAATAAGACGGACACGCTACGAGCAGTACTTC. It specifies CASSSIRRTRYEQYF.

This clonotype was seen at least ten times. This chain connects TRBV6-1 to TRBJ2-7; 9 bases align to TRBD1. The CDR3 loop spans 16 amino acids. The junction had 7 bases not matched to a gene; V was cut back by 0 bases and J by 4 bases. Germline V gene lookup returns CDR1 MNHNS and CDR2 SASEGT. CDR3 region: CASSEAGTGLGYEQYF. CDR3 bases: TGTGCCAGCAGTGAAGCCGGGACAGGGTTGGGGTACGAGCAGTACTTC.

The rearrangement links TRBV9 to TRBJ1-2; D gene uncertain. The germline gives CDR1 SGDLS, CDR2 YYNGEE. This CDR3 has 14 amino acids. V was pared by 1 base and J by 4 bases, with 11 bases between. Written as DNA, the CDR3 is TGTGCCAGCAGCGTAACCCCCCAGGCCTATGGCTACACCTTC. Amino acid sequence: CASSVTPQAYGYTF. The whole variable domain, filled in from reference TRBV9 and TRBJ1-2, reads DSGVTQTPKHLITATGQRVTLRCSPRSGDLSVYWYQQSLDQGLQFLIQYYNGEERAKGNILERFSAQQFPDLHSELNLSSLELGDSALYFCASSVTPQAYGYTFGSGTRLTVV.

This rearrangement joins TRBV12-3 or TRBV12-4 to TRBJ2-4; D unclear. The CDR3 runs to 16 residues. Trimming took off 5 bases at V and 0 bases at J, with 14 bases between the two ends. CDR3 residues: CASSPFGELAKNIQYF. The CDR3 bases are TGTGCCAGCAGTCCATTTGGAGAATTAGCCAAAAACATTCAGTACTTC.

This clonotype occurred many times. The V gene is TRBV6-1, the J gene TRBJ1-4; D ambiguous. V lost 3 bases to trimming and J lost 2 bases, with 7 bases between them. From germline, CDR1 is MNHNS and CDR2 SASEGT. This CDR3 region has 14 residues. The CDR3 DNA sequence: TGTGCCAGCAGTGAGTCGGGGACTAATGAAAAACTGTTTTTT. It translates to CASSESGTNEKLFF.

This clonotype was observed many times. V gene TRBV10-3 combines with J gene TRBJ2-7, with D possibly matching TRBD1 (6 bases). The germline V and J ends were trimmed by 10 bases and 7 bases, with 20 bases remaining between them. CDR1 and CDR2 (germline): ENHRY, SYGVKD. The length of the CDR3 is 13 residues. CDR3 nucleotide sequence: TGTGCCACCTCCGAATGGGACACCTTGGAGCAGTACTTC. Translation gives CATSEWDTLEQYF.

About this clonotype itself: This may be a read error: a much more frequent sequence differs by one nucleotide. This sequence joins TRBV6-1 and TRBJ2-7, with unresolved D. There are 13 residues in the CDR3. Germline assignment: CDR1 MNHNS and CDR2 SASEGT. CDR3 amino acids: CASGDREPYEQYF. The DNA of the CDR3 is TGTGCCAGCGGTGATAGGGAACCCTACGAGCAGTACTTC.

This clonotype turned up a few times. This sequence joins TRBV2 and TRBJ1-2; tentative D call: TRBD1 (5 bases). The CDR3 runs 13 residues. The germline V and J ends were trimmed by 4 bases and 6 bases, with 12 bases remaining between them. Looked up from germline, CDR1 is SNHLY and CDR2 is FYNNEI. The CDR3 DNA reads as TGTGCCAGCAGTGTGGTCAGGGTGGATGGCTACACCTTC. It specifies CASSVVRVDGYTF.

This clonotype has ten or more counts. The rearrangement uses TRBV12-3 or TRBV12-4 and TRBJ2-7; TRBD1 is a possible D gene (5 bases). V lost 1 base and J 0 bases, leaving 7 bases between the germline ends. This CDR3 region has 14 residues. CDR3 bases: TGTGCCAGCAGTTTAGGACAGCACTCCTACGAGCAGTACTTC. Its translation: CASSLGQHSYEQYF.

This clonotype showed up many times. The chain couples TRBV12-3 or TRBV12-4 to TRBJ2-5, with 14 nucleotides matching TRBD2. This CDR3 region has 19 residues. Germline trimming cut 6 bases from V and 1 base from J; bases unmatched to any gene: 13. The CDR3: CASSPGLAGGPVLQETQYF. The CDR3 coding sequence is TGTGCCAGCAGCCCCGGACTAGCGGGGGGCCCCGTGCTCCAAGAGACCCAGTACTTC.

A note on this clonotype: Since a much larger clone is just one base distant, this may be a read error. The chain joins TRBV12-3 or TRBV12-4 to TRBJ1-1; 9 bases agree with TRBD1. The length of the CDR3 is 15 residues. In nucleotides, the CDR3 is TGTGCCAGCGGTCCCGGGACAGGGAAAGGGACTGAAGCTTGCTTT. Its translation is CASGPGTGKGTEACF.